The subject of this entry is one T cell receptor (beta chain). How the authors handled the data: Researchers report that nucleated cell counts were estimated from reference gene primer amplification. Repertoires were generated with immunoSEQ multiplex PCR, while TCRdb's copy carries only in-frame clones and drops some. V and J calls and clone size are given by that table; D and trimming were obtained from the DNA. Among tens of thousands of clones listed, 80% to 85% were seen once. These data are taken from a study of blood T cell repertoires in COVID-19. At the level of the study: COVID-19 samples from acute and convalescent phases originated in the United States, Italy and Spain. Sources were T cells, B-cell-depleted T cells, or PBMCs; the material itself was cDNA or gDNA.

The source is a woman of 80 years or more with acute or convalescent COVID-19. The specimen was peripheral blood.

Here the CDR3 DNA reads TGTGCCATCAGTGAGTCATCTAGCGGGGGGTGGAATACGCAGTATTTT. This gives the protein CAISESSSGGWNTQYF. The chain is built from TRBV10-3 and TRBJ2-3; 11 nucleotides align to TRBD2. The CDR3 spans 16 residues. Trimming took 0 bases from V and 7 from J; bases not matched to a gene: 6. Per germline, CDR1 ENHRY and CDR2 SYGVKD.